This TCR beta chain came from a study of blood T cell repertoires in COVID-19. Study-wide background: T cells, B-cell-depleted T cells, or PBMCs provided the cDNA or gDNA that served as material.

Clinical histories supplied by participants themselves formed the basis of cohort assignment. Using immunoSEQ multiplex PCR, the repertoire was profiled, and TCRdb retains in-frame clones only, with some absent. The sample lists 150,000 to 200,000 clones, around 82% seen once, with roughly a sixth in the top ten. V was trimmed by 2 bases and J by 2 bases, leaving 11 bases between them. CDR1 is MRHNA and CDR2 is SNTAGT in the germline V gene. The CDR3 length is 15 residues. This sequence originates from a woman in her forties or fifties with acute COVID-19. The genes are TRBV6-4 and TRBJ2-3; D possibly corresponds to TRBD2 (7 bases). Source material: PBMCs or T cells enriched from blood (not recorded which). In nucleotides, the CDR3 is TGTGCCAGCAGTGACATGGGGGGGCCCACAGATACGCAGTATTTT. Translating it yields CASSDMGGPTDTQYF.